This T cell receptor (beta chain) was obtained from a study of shared clonotypes between healthy human individuals (dated by TCRdb to the early 2020s). Notes on the research overall: A few men and a couple of women, aged 18 to 49 years, made up the cohort. For each donor, CD4 naive and CD4 memory were each run on three plates, CD8 naive on two plates, and CD8 memory on one plate. Blood TCR repertoires of about 5 healthy adults were deeply sequenced to estimate repertoire size and the extent of clonotype sharing between individuals. Libraries were prepared and TCR repertoires were sequenced by different laboratories using diverse techniques, in order to increase sequencing depth and limit assay-specific biases. Leukapheresis yielded between about 0.9 and 9 billion PBMCs per donor. Study-wide conclusions, independent of this receptor: Only blood was sampled, and tissue TCR repertoires likely differ from those in blood. Across four donors, approximately 4.6% of naive CD4, roughly 3.8% of naive CD8, 2.3% of memory CD4, and under 0.45% of memory CD8 clonotypes were shared. Naive subsets generally had larger estimated clonotype richness than memory subsets. Pairwise subsampling indicated that sequencing depth was expected to affect the degree of clonotype sharing among donors. Clonotypes shared by all four sorted-subset donors showed higher generation probabilities than non-shared clonotypes. The small number of donors limited the genetic and exposure-history diversity represented. Rarefaction of sorted-subset datasets indicated incomplete sequencing despite the large sequencing depth.

The donors were healthy, HIV-negative adults who had no recently reported acute infections or vaccinations. All donors were Caucasian adults living in Nashville, Tennessee, USA. Magnetic negative selection was used to enrich CD4+ T cells, after which naive cells were positively selected on CD45RA and the negative fraction became the memory subset. After blood collection by leukapheresis, PBMCs were isolated using Ficoll-Histopaque density gradient centrifugation and then cryopreserved in the vapor phase of liquid nitrogen. Purity and quantity of every magnetically sorted T cell population were checked by analytical flow cytometry. From each sorted fraction, genomic DNA was isolated and quantified by UV absorbance on a Nanodrop 2000c. This clone appeared a few times. Its antigen remains undetermined. There are no base qualities to consult, and no much larger clone falls within one base. Other nucleotide sequences in the sample specify the same CDR3.

Based on the germline V gene, the CDR1 and CDR2 sequences are SNHLY and FYNNEI. Taken from cysteine to phenylalanine, the CDR3 has 13 residues. Just the 39-base CDR3 DNA is kept, in frame starting at base 1. Deletion took 3 bases off V and 2 bases off J, with a span of 7 bases between the germline ends. TCR CDR3 regions were amplified from genomic DNA by multiplex PCR using the deep immunoSEQ assay. Extracted genomic DNA from each cell subset was spread evenly across all wells of several immunoSEQ 96-well plates, with each plate serving as a replicate. Each replicate PCR for sorted subsets received around 200 ng genomic DNA, equal to roughly 30,000 T cell genomes. The purified libraries were quantified using a Qubit 3.0 fluorometer, sized with a Bioanalyzer 2100, and then quantified again using the KAPA Library Quantification kit. A separate single-read 150-cycle Illumina NextSeq 550 flow cell was used to sequence each immunoSEQ 96-well plate. The original pipeline was this. Because only junctional sequences without quality scores were contained in the immunoSEQ output, filtering matching that applied to full-length reads could not be performed. Sequences were annotated with PyIR, a Python wrapper for IgBLAST v1.9, using IMGT germline references to assign V/J genes and CDR3. Reads were filtered out if the reads had weak V/J assignments (E-value above 1e-6), no CDR3, stop codons, out-of-frame junctions, or ambiguous translated residues. A V3J clonotype was defined by an identical inferred V gene, J gene, and CDR3 amino acid sequence. To compute the percentage overlap between repertoires, the number of shared unique clonotypes was divided by the size of the smaller repertoire. Repertoire richness was assessed with RTK rarefaction, the Chao1 estimator, and Recon v2.1 estimates of unobserved clonotypes. Generation probabilities for all TCRbeta clonotypes obtained by the gDNA method from a handful of donors were computed using OLGA. TCRdb's version of the immuneACCESS table is confined to in-frame rearrangements and falls short of the full clone set. An unresolved V gene accounts for under half of the shortfall where checked; the remainder is of unknown origin. That table furnishes V, J and clone size, whereas the DNA furnished D and trimming. Here the sample has around 2.5 million clones; 93% occur a single time. Of the sample, 0.36% falls within the top ten clones.

The specimen was naive CD4+ T cells from PBMCs. The sample's cell subset or site label, decoded: CD45RA+ positively selected. This TCR came from a young man in good health. Some clones in this sample may be carry-over from other donors' samples. This chain is built from TRBV2 and TRBJ1-1, with the D gene uncertain. The CDR3 loop reads CASSERRNTEAFF. The DNA is as follows: TGTGCCAGCAGTGAGCGTCGTAACACTGAAGCTTTCTTT.